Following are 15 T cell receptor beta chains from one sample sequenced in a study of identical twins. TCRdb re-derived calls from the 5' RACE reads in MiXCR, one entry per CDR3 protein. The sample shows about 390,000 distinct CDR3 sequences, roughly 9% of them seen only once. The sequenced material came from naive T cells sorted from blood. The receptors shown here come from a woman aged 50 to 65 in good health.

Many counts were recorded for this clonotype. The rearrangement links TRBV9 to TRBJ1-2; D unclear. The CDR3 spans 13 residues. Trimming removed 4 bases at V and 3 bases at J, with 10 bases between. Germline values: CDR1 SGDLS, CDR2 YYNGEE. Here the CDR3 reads CASSLEGHYGYTF. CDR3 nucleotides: TGTGCCAGCAGCTTGGAGGGTCACTATGGCTACACCTTC. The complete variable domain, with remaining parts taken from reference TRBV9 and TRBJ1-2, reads DSGVTQTPKHLITATGQRVTLRCSPRSGDLSVYWYQQSLDQGLQFLIQYYNGEERAKGNILERFSAQQFPDLHSELNLSSLELGDSALYFCASSLEGHYGYTFGSGTRLTVV.

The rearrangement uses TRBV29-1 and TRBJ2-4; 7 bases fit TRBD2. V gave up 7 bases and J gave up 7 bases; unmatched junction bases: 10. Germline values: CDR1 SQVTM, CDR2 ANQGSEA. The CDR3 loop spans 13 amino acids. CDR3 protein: CSAPALGGNIQYF. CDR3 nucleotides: TGCAGCGCCCCCGCCCTGGGGGGGAACATTCAGTACTTC.

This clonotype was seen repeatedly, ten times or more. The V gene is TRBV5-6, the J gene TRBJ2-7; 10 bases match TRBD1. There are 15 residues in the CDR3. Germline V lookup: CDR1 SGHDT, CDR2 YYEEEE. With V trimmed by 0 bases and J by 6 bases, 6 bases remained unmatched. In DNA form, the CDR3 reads TGTGCCAGCAGCTTGGATGGGACAGGGGAGGGCGAGCAGTACTTC. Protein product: CASSLDGTGEGEQYF.

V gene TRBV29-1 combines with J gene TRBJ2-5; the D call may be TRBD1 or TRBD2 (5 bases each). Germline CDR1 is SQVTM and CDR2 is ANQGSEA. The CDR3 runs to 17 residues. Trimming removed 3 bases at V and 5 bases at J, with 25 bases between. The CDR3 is CSVESSGVWGSTETQYF. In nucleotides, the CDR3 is TGCAGCGTTGAGTCTTCTGGGGTTTGGGGGAGCACCGAGACCCAGTACTTC. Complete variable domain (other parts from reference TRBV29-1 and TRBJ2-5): SAVISQKPSRDICQRGTSLTIQCQVDSQVTMMFWYRQQPGQSLTLIATANQGSEATYESGFVIDKFPISRPNLTFSTLTVSNMSPEDSSIYLCSVESSGVWGSTETQYFGPGTRLLVL.

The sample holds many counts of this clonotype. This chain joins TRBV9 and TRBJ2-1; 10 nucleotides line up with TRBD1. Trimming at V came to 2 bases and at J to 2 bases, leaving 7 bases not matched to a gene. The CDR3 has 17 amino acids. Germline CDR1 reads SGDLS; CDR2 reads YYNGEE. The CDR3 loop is CASSVPQGQGAYNEQFF. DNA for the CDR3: TGTGCCAGCAGCGTCCCGCAAGGACAGGGGGCCTACAATGAGCAGTTCTTC.

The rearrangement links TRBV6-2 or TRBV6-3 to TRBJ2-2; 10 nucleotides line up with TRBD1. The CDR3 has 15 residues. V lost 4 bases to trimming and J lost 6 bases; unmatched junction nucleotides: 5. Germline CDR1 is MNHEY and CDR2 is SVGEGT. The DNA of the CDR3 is TGTGCCAGCAGTTCGCGGGACAGGGGTGCCGGGGAGCTGTTTTTT. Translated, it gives CASSSRDRGAGELFF.

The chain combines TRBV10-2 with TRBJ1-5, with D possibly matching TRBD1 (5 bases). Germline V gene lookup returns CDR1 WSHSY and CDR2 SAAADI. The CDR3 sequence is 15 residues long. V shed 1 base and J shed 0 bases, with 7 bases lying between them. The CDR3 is CASSEYRLSNQPQHF. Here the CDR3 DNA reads TGCGCCAGCAGTGAGTACAGGCTTAGCAATCAGCCCCAGCATTTT.

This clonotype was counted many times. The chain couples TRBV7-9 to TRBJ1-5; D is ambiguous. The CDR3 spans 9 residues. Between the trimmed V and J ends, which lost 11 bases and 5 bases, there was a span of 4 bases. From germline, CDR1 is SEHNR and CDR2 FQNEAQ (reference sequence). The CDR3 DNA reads TGTGCCTGCCATCAGCCCCAGCATTTT. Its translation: CACHQPQHF.

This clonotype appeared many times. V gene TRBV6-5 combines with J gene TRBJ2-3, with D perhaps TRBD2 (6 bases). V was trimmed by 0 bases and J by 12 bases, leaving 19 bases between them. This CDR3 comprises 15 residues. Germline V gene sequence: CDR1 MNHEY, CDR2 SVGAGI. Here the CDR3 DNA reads TGTGCCAGCAGTTACTCGACCATTGGGGGGACTGTTCAGTATTTT. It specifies CASSYSTIGGTVQYF.

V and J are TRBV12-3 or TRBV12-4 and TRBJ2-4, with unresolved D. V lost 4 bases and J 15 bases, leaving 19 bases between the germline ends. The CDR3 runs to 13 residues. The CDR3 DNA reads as TGTGCCAGCAGTTCGAACCTCGTTTCCCCCCGGTACTTC. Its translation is CASSSNLVSPRYF.

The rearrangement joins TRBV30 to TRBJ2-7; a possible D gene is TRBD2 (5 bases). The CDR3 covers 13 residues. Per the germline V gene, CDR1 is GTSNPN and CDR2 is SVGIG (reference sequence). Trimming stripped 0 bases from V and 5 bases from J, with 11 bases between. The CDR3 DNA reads TGTGCCTGGAGTGTACTAGTCGGGAACGAGCAGTACTTC. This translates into CAWSVLVGNEQYF.

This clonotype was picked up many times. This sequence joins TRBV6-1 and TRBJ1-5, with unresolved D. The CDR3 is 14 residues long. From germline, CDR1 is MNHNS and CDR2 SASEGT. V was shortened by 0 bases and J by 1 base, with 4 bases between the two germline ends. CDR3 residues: CASSEAISNQPQHF. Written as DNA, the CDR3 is TGTGCCAGCAGTGAAGCCATAAGCAATCAGCCCCAGCATTTT.

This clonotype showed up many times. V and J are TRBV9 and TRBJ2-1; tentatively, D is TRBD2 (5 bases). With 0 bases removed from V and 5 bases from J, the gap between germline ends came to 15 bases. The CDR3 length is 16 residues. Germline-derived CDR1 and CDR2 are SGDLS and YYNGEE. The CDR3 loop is CASSVVTSRVNNEQFF. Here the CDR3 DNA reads TGTGCCAGCAGCGTAGTGACTTCGCGGGTGAACAATGAGCAGTTCTTC.

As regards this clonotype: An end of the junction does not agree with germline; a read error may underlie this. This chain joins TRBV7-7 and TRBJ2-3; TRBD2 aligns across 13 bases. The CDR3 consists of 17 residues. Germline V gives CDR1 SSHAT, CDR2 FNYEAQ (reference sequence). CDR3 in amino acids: CASSLAPGLAGTDTQYF. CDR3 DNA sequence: TGTGCTAGCAGCTTAGCCCCGGGACTAGCGGGAACCGATACGCAGTATTTT. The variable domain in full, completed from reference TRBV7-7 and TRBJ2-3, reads GAGVSQSPRYKVTKRGQDVTLRCDPISSHATLYWYQQALGQGPEFLTYFNYEAQPDKSGLPSDRFSAERPEGSISTLTIQRTEQRDSAMYRCASSLAPGLAGTDTQYFGPGTRLTVL.

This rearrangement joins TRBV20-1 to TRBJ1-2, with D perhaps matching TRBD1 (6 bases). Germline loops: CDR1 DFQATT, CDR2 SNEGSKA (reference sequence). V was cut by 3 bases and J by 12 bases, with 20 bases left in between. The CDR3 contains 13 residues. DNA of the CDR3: TGCAGTGCTAGCCTGAAACAGGGAGGGGGAGACACCTTC. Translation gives CSASLKQGGGDTF.